Shown below are 10 T cell receptor beta chains from a single sample sequenced in a study of blood T cells in healthy people across ages. The use of a sample-barcoded 5' primer and a J-beta primer mix characterized a second PCR of 7 to 11 cycles. TCRdb used MiXCR to reprocess the 5' RACE reads, holding one entry per CDR3 protein. The sample gives 1,500,000 or so distinct CDR3 sequences, approximately 42% of which show up once; under 5% is in the top ten. Specimen: blood. Receptor source: a woman younger than 30 in good health.

The sample holds a few counts of this clonotype. This chain links TRBV5-5 with TRBJ2-1; D is ambiguous. The V gene's germline CDR1 is SGHKS and CDR2 YYEKEE (reference sequence). Between the trimmed V and J ends, which lost 1 base and 0 bases, there was a span of 8 bases. This CDR3 is 15 amino acids long. The CDR3 region is CASSLRAPSYNEQFF. CDR3 bases: TGTGCCAGCAGCTTGAGAGCCCCCTCCTACAATGAGCAGTTCTTC.

This clonotype was picked up a small number of times. The rearrangement links TRBV4-2 to TRBJ2-3, with 7 bases identical to TRBD2. Per germline, CDR1 LGHNA and CDR2 YNFKEQ. V lost 1 base, J lost 2 bases, and 12 bases stayed unmatched. This CDR3 has 18 residues. In DNA, the CDR3 is TGTGCCAGCAGCCAAGGAGTTCAGCGGGGCCCTTCCACAGATACGCAGTATTTT. This translates into CASSQGVQRGPSTDTQYF.

This chain connects TRBV9 to TRBJ2-5, with 14 bases identical to TRBD2. Germline V CDR1 and CDR2: SGDLS, YYNGEE. CDR3 length: 16 residues. V lost 0 bases and J lost 5; bases outside the gene matches: 3. The CDR3, as DNA: TGTGCCAGCAGCGTAGGTGGGACTAGCGGGAGTGAGACCCAGTACTTC. This encodes CASSVGGTSGSETQYF. The entire variable domain, with the rest obtained from reference TRBV9 and TRBJ2-5, is as follows: DSGVTQTPKHLITATGQRVTLRCSPRSGDLSVYWYQQSLDQGLQFLIQYYNGEERAKGNILERFSAQQFPDLHSELNLSSLELGDSALYFCASSVGGTSGSETQYFGPGTRLLVL.

The CDR3 sequence: CASKRGLAGHNEQFF. The CDR3 nucleotides read TGTGCCAGCAAGCGGGGACTAGCAGGACACAATGAGCAGTTCTTC. This chain uses TRBV11-1 with TRBJ2-1; 9 bases are shared with TRBD2. Unmatched junction bases numbered 9, after V lost 7 bases and J lost 5 bases. This CDR3 is 15 amino acids long. Germline CDR1 SGHAT, CDR2 FQDESV (reference sequence).

This clonotype has more than one count but fewer than ten. The chain couples TRBV4-2 to TRBJ2-5, with 9 bases matching TRBD1. The end of the DNA is better explained by TRBJ2-7, so the J call may be wrong. The germline V gene has CDR1 LGHNA and CDR2 YNFKEQ. CDR3 size: 15 residues. The CDR3 region is CASSEQGQGGYEQYF. CDR3 DNA sequence: TGTGCCAGCAGCGAACAGGGACAGGGTGGCTACGAGCAGTACTTC.

This sequence joins TRBV20-1 and TRBJ2-7; 11 nucleotides agree with TRBD2. Judging by the DNA end, TRBJ2-5 fits better; the J call may be wrong. The CDR3 is 17 residues long. Germline CDR1 and CDR2: DFQATT and SNEGSKA (reference sequence). The CDR3, as DNA: TGCAGTGCTAGAGATTACGCGATAGCGGGAGGGCCGGAGACCCAGTACTTC. Its protein is CSARDYAIAGGPETQYF.

The V gene is TRBV12-3 or TRBV12-4, the J gene TRBJ2-5; 16 bases line up with TRBD2. This CDR3 region has 16 residues. The junction had 3 bases not matched to a gene; V was cut back by 3 bases and J by 5 bases. The CDR3 sequence is CASSLGLAGGVETQYF. The CDR3 DNA reads TGTGCCAGCAGTTTGGGACTAGCGGGAGGGGTGGAGACCCAGTACTTC.

In this sample, this clonotype turned up a few times. The rearrangement uses TRBV7-2 and TRBJ1-2; D perhaps matches TRBD1 (6 bases). V shed 0 bases and J shed 5 bases, with 16 bases lying between them. From germline, CDR1 is SGHTA and CDR2 FQGNSA. This CDR3 spans 16 amino acids. In DNA, the CDR3 is TGTGCCAGCAGCTTAGCCGGAAGGACAGTTTCTTATGGCTACACCTTC. Protein sequence: CASSLAGRTVSYGYTF.

This clonotype was counted between two and nine times. The V call is TRBV6-5, the J call TRBJ2-7; the D is unclear. CDR1 and CDR2 from the germline V gene are MNHEY and SVGAGI. The CDR3 is 17 residues long. V lost 5 bases and J 7 bases, leaving 27 bases between the germline ends. CDR3 residues: CASSHYARQSSYNEQYF. In DNA form, the CDR3 reads TGTGCCAGCAGTCACTATGCACGCCAGTCGTCCTACAATGAGCAGTACTTC.

The chain is built from TRBV27 and TRBJ2-1, with D possibly being TRBD1 (5 bases). Matching the DNA end better, TRBJ2-7 makes the J call doubtful. The CDR3 spans 15 residues. The V gene's germline CDR1 is MNHEY and CDR2 SMNVEV (reference sequence). The CDR3 nucleotides read TGTGCCAGCAGGGCGACAGACAGCTCCTACAATGAGCAGTACTTC. It yields the protein CASRATDSSYNEQYF.